Each of the 30 T cell receptor beta chains below was sequenced from the same sample in a study of cytomegalovirus exposure and HLA in healthy donors. PCR primers comprised 60 Vbeta and 13 Jbeta primers. The table came from immunoSEQ multiplex PCR; TCRdb's copy has only in-frame clones and leaves some out. The repertoire holds tens of thousands of clones, with roughly 65% as singletons. Specimen: PBMCs. Receptors were obtained from a woman aged 25 to 39 in good health and CMV-seronegative.

V usage is TRBV6-6 and J usage is TRBJ1-6; tentatively, D is TRBD1 (5 bases). Germline V gene data show CDR1 as MNHNY and CDR2 as SVGAGI (reference sequence). CDR3 length: 12 amino acids. Trimming took off 6 bases at V and 7 bases at J, with 7 bases between the two ends. CDR3 DNA: TGTGCCAGCAGCCAGGGAAATTCACCCCTCCACTTT. This sequence encodes CASSQGNSPLHF.

A few counts support this clone. The rearrangement joins TRBV7-9 to TRBJ1-1; 7 bases are a match to TRBD1. This CDR3 contains 14 residues. The V and J ends lost 5 bases and 4 bases, in that order; junction bases with no gene match: 7. The germline gives CDR1 SEHNR, CDR2 FQNEAQ (reference sequence). The CDR3 region is CASSKADRATEAFF. In nucleotides, the CDR3 is TGTGCCAGCAGCAAGGCTGACAGGGCCACTGAAGCTTTCTTT.

V usage is TRBV27 and J usage is TRBJ1-3; 8 bases align to TRBD1. The CDR3 totals 16 residues. Losses at the gene ends were 2 bases for V and 2 bases for J; bases not matched to a gene: 5. Germline lookup yields CDR1 MNHEY and CDR2 SMNVEV (reference sequence). The CDR3 DNA follows: TGTGCCAGCAGTTTAAAACAGGGGGTAACTGGAAACACCATATATTTT. Its translation: CASSLKQGVTGNTIYF.

This chain joins TRBV6-1 and TRBJ1-6; D remains unclear. The CDR3 totals 18 residues. Germline V CDR1 and CDR2: MNHNS, SASEGT. V lost 4 bases and J 1 base, leaving 17 bases between the germline ends. In nucleotides, the CDR3 is TGTGCCAGCAGTGGTTTTGGAGGCCCCCCATCCTATAATTCACCCCTCCACTTT. This translates into CASSGFGGPPSYNSPLHF.

In DNA form, the CDR3 reads TGTGCCAGCAGGAGGGACAGGGGGCACTCTGGGGCCAACGTCCTGACTTTC. This sequence encodes CASRRDRGHSGANVLTF. The rearrangement joins TRBV27 to TRBJ2-6, with TRBD1 matching over 12 bases. The CDR3 length is 17 residues. V gave up 6 bases and J gave up 0 bases; unmatched junction bases: 3. CDR1 MNHEY and CDR2 SMNVEV come from the germline V gene (reference sequence).

The rearrangement uses TRBV19 and TRBJ1-5, with D perhaps TRBD1 (5 bases). From germline, CDR1 is LNHDA and CDR2 SQIVND (reference sequence). With 5 bases removed from V and 7 bases from J, the gap between germline ends came to 18 bases. CDR3 length equals 15 residues. The CDR3 sequence is CASSSWGGDGQPQHF. In DNA, the CDR3 is TGTGCCAGTAGTTCATGGGGAGGGGATGGGCAGCCCCAGCATTTT.

Notes on this clone: One end of the junction varies from germline; a read error may be responsible. J is TRBJ2-2 and V is TRBV7-7; a possible D gene is TRBD2 (6 bases). This CDR3 has 15 residues. Germline CDR1 reads SSHAT; CDR2 reads FNYEAQ (reference sequence). Here the CDR3 DNA reads TGTGCTAGCAGCTTCCGGCCTATCGGGGGCGGGGAGCTGTTTTTT. Its translation: CASSFRPIGGGELFF.

The chain joins TRBV5-5 to TRBJ1-1, with no clear D. With 0 bases removed from V and 1 base from J, the gap between germline ends came to 7 bases. This CDR3 is 14 amino acids long. CDR1 and CDR2 from the germline V gene are SGHKS and YYEKEE (reference sequence). CDR3 sequence: CASSLDQANTEAFF. The CDR3 nucleotides are TGTGCCAGCAGCTTGGACCAGGCGAACACTGAAGCTTTCTTT.

The chain joins TRBV19 to TRBJ1-5, with D unclear. CDR1 is LNHDA and CDR2 is SQIVND in the germline V gene (reference sequence). This CDR3 is built from 15 residues. Trimming pared 3 bases from V and 7 bases from J, leaving 16 bases between. CDR3 coding DNA: TGTGCCAGTAGTATTGGAGGAATTGCTGGCCAGCCCCAGCATTTT. Translated, it gives CASSIGGIAGQPQHF.

This clone was counted only a few times. The chain couples TRBV5-5 to TRBJ1-5, with 7 nucleotides matching TRBD1. V lost 3 bases, J lost 9 bases, and 6 bases stayed unmatched. The germline V gene has CDR1 SGHKS and CDR2 YYEKEE (reference sequence). CDR3 size: 13 residues. The CDR3 DNA reads TGTGCCAGCAGCTCCGGGACAGCGACGCCCCAGCATTTT. The encoded protein is CASSSGTATPQHF. Together with reference TRBV5-5 and TRBJ1-5, the CDR3 gives the full variable domain: DAGVTQSPTHLIKTRGQQVTLRCSPISGHKSVSWYQQVLGQGPQFIFQYYEKEERGRGNFPDRFSARQFPNYSSELNVNALLLGDSALYLCASSSGTATPQHFGDGTRLSIL.

The V call is TRBV30, the J call TRBJ1-4; 8 bases align to TRBD1. Germline V gene lookup returns CDR1 GTSNPN and CDR2 SVGIG (reference sequence). The CDR3 extends over 13 amino acids. The V segment lost 7 bases and the J segment 8 bases; nucleotides outside the gene matches: 9. Here the CDR3 DNA reads TGTGCCTTGTCAGGGGGCGGTTACGAAAAACTGTTTTTT. This sequence encodes CALSGGGYEKLFF.

About this clone: Other nucleotide sequences in the sample specify the same CDR3. The gene calls are TRBV4-3 and TRBJ1-5; D not certain. This CDR3 comprises 16 residues. The V gene's germline CDR1 is LGHNA and CDR2 YSLEER. Trimming removed 4 bases from V and 3 bases from J, with 16 bases in between. The CDR3 spells CASSPTGPADNQPQHF. The CDR3 DNA reads as TGCGCCAGCAGCCCCACTGGGCCGGCCGACAATCAGCCCCAGCATTTT.

The V call is TRBV5-1, the J call TRBJ1-1; tentatively, D is TRBD1 (6 bases). The CDR3 has 16 amino acids. The ends were cut back, 3 bases at V and 1 base at J, with 16 bases in the middle. In germline, CDR1 is SGHRS, CDR2 YFSETQ. The CDR3 loop reads CASSWGGQGSNTEAFF. The CDR3 DNA reads TGCGCCAGCAGCTGGGGGGGGCAGGGATCGAACACTGAAGCTTTCTTT.

This chain links TRBV27 with TRBJ2-5; 7 bases are shared with TRBD1. The CDR3 is 17 residues long. Germline V CDR1 and CDR2: MNHEY, SMNVEV (reference sequence). Trimming removed 6 bases from V and 4 bases from J; junction bases left unmatched: 17. CDR3 sequence reads: CASSDLIDRDELETQYF. The DNA for the CDR3 is TGTGCCAGCAGCGATTTAATCGACAGGGATGAGTTAGAGACCCAGTACTTC.

The V gene is TRBV5-1, the J gene TRBJ1-1, with D possibly being TRBD1 (5 bases). V was clipped by 0 bases and J by 5 bases, with 8 bases between them. Per germline, CDR1 SGHRS and CDR2 YFSETQ. This CDR3 contains 13 residues. The DNA for the CDR3 is TGCGCCAGCAGCTTGGGGCGGGGGACTGAAGCTTTCTTT. Amino acids: CASSLGRGTEAFF.

This clone showed up many times. The chain joins TRBV5-1 to TRBJ1-1, with TRBD1 as a possible D gene (5 bases). Between the trimmed V and J ends, which lost 4 bases and 4 bases, there was a span of 14 bases. The germline V gene encodes CDR1 SGHRS and CDR2 YFSETQ. CDR3 length: 14 amino acids. This CDR3 reads CASSPWEGSTEAFF. The CDR3 DNA reads as TGCGCCAGCAGCCCTTGGGAGGGGAGCACTGAAGCTTTCTTT.

There are a few counts of this clone. The chain uses TRBV6-6 and TRBJ1-2; possible D gene TRBD1, 6 bases. Germline V CDR1 and CDR2: MNHNY, SVGAGI (reference sequence). This CDR3 is built from 14 residues. Trimming removed 5 bases from V and 4 bases from J, with 14 bases in between. The CDR3 DNA reads TGTGCCAGCAGTCCCCATGACAGGCGCTATGGCTACACCTTC. Amino acid sequence: CASSPHDRRYGYTF.

The genes are TRBV6-6 and TRBJ1-1; the D gene is possibly TRBD1 (5 bases). Germline V gene lookup returns CDR1 MNHNY and CDR2 SVGAGI (reference sequence). The CDR3 contains 15 residues. V lost 7 bases, J lost 1 base, and 16 bases lay in between. The CDR3 region is CASTPAGVGNTEAFF. CDR3 bases: TGTGCCAGCACCCCGGCGGGGGTTGGGAACACTGAAGCTTTCTTT.

The rearrangement joins TRBV6-5 to TRBJ2-1; D ambiguous. Germline V gene data show CDR1 as MNHEY and CDR2 as SVGAGI. Between the trimmed V and J ends, which lost 4 bases and 6 bases, there was a span of 7 bases. The CDR3 length is 12 residues. CDR3 DNA: TGTGCCAGCAGTTTAGAATTCAATGAGCAGTTCTTC. This translates into CASSLEFNEQFF.

This clone was seen a handful of times. The same CDR3 also results from other DNA sequences found in this sample. This sequence joins TRBV7-8 and TRBJ2-7, with D hard to call. Germline CDR1 SGHVS, CDR2 FQNEAQ. This CDR3 is built from 13 residues. Trimming stripped 7 bases from V and 2 bases from J, with 12 bases between. The CDR3 spells CASKLEPAYEQYF. CDR3 in DNA: TGTGCCAGCAAGCTAGAGCCGGCCTACGAGCAGTACTTC.

This clone came up once. CDR3 in amino acids: CASSPPGAGAGEQYF. The CDR3 bases are TGTGCCAGCTCACCACCGGGAGCGGGGGCAGGGGAGCAGTACTTC. The chain joins TRBV18 to TRBJ2-7; 8 bases fit TRBD2. Germline V gene data show CDR1 as KGHSH and CDR2 as LQKENI. V lost 0 bases and J lost 7; bases outside the gene matches: 8. The CDR3 has 15 amino acids.

V usage is TRBV27 and J usage is TRBJ1-6; 8 bases are a match to TRBD1. The CDR3 has 17 amino acids. The germline CDR1 and CDR2 sequences are MNHEY and SMNVEV (reference sequence). With 5 bases clipped from V and 5 bases from J, the junction kept 11 bases outside the gene matches. CDR3 sequence: CASSPHQTGADNSPLHF. The DNA of the CDR3 is TGTGCCAGCAGTCCGCACCAGACAGGGGCCGATAATTCACCCCTCCACTTT.

This rearrangement joins TRBV2 to TRBJ1-1; 9 bases map to TRBD1. Germline lookup yields CDR1 SNHLY and CDR2 FYNNEI. The CDR3 length is 15 residues. Trimming took 5 bases from V and 1 from J; bases not matched to a gene: 5. The DNA for the CDR3 is TGTGCCAGCAGTAGGGACAGGGCTCGGAACACTGAAGCTTTCTTT. This encodes CASSRDRARNTEAFF.

The chain recombines TRBV4-1 with TRBJ2-7; no definite D call. The germline V gene has CDR1 MGHRA and CDR2 YSYEKL. V lost 0 bases, J lost 7 bases, and 13 bases lay in between. The CDR3 has 14 amino acids. The CDR3 coding sequence is TGCGCCAGCAGCCAAGACCCGACAAGATGGGAGCAGTACTTC. Protein sequence: CASSQDPTRWEQYF.

This clone came up a few times. CDR3 amino acids: CASSSRESYGYTF. CDR3 nucleotide sequence: TGTGCCAGTAGTAGCAGGGAAAGCTATGGCTACACCTTC. The V call is TRBV19, the J call TRBJ1-2, with a tentative D call TRBD1 (5 bases). Looked up from germline, CDR1 is LNHDA and CDR2 is SQIVND (reference sequence). The CDR3 extends over 13 amino acids. V gave up 4 bases and J gave up 4 bases, with 10 bases separating them.

The V call is TRBV11-3, the J call TRBJ2-5; 12 nucleotides match TRBD2. Germline V lookup: CDR1 SGHNT, CDR2 YENEEA. The CDR3 spans 17 residues. With V trimmed by 1 base and J by 1 base, 4 bases remained unmatched. The CDR3 nucleotides read TGTGCCAGCAGCTTAGGCCTAGCGGGGGGGGCCCAAGAGACCCAGTACTTC. Translation: CASSLGLAGGAQETQYF.

In this sample, this clone turned up a few times. The rearrangement links TRBV10-3 to TRBJ1-4; 8 bases are a match to TRBD1. The J segment lost 7 bases and the V segment lost 3 bases, leaving 4 bases of the junction unmatched. The germline V gene has CDR1 ENHRY and CDR2 SYGVKD. This CDR3 is 14 amino acids long. CDR3 nucleotide sequence: TGTGCCATCAGTGACAGGGGGCAGGGTGAAAAACTGTTTTTT. It specifies CAISDRGQGEKLFF.

This clone was seen only a few times. The chain employs TRBV11-2 and TRBJ2-3; 9 positions agree with TRBD2. The ends lost 6 bases at V and 2 bases at J; junction bases unmatched: 12. The CDR3 has 17 residues. In germline, CDR1 is SGHAT, CDR2 FQNNGV. The CDR3 protein is CASSIMKSGGTTDTQYF. CDR3 nucleotide sequence: TGTGCCAGCAGTATTATGAAAAGCGGGGGGACCACAGATACGCAGTATTTT.

The chain's CDR3 is CASTQGASVSGANVLTF. The CDR3 DNA is TGCGCCAGCACCCAGGGGGCGTCGGTGTCTGGGGCCAACGTCCTGACTTTC. J is TRBJ2-6 and V is TRBV5-1, with 8 nucleotides matching TRBD1. The CDR3 contains 17 residues. J gave up 1 base and V 6 bases, and 9 bases lay outside the gene matches. Germline V gene data show CDR1 as SGHRS and CDR2 as YFSETQ.

This clone occurred a few times. The J gene is TRBJ1-4, the V gene TRBV18; D is uncertain. Germline assignment: CDR1 KGHSH and CDR2 LQKENI. This CDR3 region has 16 residues. Trimming left V 4 bases short and J 0 bases short, with 12 bases between. CDR3 bases: TGTGCCAGCTCACTCTCCAGGTCCGCAACTAATGAAAAACTGTTTTTT. It yields the protein CASSLSRSATNEKLFF.